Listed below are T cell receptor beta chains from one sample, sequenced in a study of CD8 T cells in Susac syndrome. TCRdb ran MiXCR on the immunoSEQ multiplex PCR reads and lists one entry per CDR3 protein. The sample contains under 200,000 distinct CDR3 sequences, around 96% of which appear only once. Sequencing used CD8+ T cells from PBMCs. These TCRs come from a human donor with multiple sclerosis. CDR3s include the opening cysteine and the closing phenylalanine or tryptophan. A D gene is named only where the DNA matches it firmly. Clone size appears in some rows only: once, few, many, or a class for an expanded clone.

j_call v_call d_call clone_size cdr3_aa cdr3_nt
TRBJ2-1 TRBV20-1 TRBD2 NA CSARGALAKYNEQFF TGCAGTGCTAGAGGGGCACTAGCGAAGTACAATGAGCAGTTCTTC
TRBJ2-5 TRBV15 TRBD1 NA CATSRGTGGIETQYF TGTGCCACCAGCCGGGGGACAGGGGGCATAGAGACCCAGTACTTC
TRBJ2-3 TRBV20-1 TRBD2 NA CSAPRLAESTDTQYF TGCAGTGCTCCCAGACTAGCGGAAAGCACAGATACGCAGTATTTT
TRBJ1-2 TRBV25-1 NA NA CASRELFGYTF TGTGCCAGCAGGGAGCTTTTTGGCTACACCTTC
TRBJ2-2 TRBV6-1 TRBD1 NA CASREPGQGFTGELFF TGTGCCAGCAGGGAACCGGGACAGGGTTTTACCGGGGAGCTGTTTTTT
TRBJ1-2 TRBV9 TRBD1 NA CASSADRGNYGYTF TGTGCCAGCAGCGCGGACAGGGGAAACTATGGCTACACCTTC
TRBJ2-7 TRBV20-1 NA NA CSFGQLYEQYF TGCAGTTTTGGACAGCTCTACGAGCAGTACTTC
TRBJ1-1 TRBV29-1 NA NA CSAPGMNTEAFF TGCAGCGCCCCAGGGATGAACACTGAAGCTTTCTTT
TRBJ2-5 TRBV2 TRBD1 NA CASRRTGGETQYF TGTGCCAGCAGAAGGACAGGGGGCGAGACCCAGTACTTC
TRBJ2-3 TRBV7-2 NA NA CASSLGGEFSTDTQYF TGTGCCAGCAGCTTAGGTGGGGAATTTAGCACAGATACGCAGTATTTT
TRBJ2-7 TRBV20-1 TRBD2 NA CSARGLAGGPYEQYF TGCAGTGCTAGAGGACTAGCGGGAGGGCCCTACGAGCAGTACTTC
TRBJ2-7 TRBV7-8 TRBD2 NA CASSLQPSGAYEQYF TGTGCCAGCAGCTTACAGCCTAGCGGAGCCTACGAGCAGTACTTC
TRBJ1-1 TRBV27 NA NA CASSFSLTVTEAFF TGTGCCAGCAGTTTCAGCCTAACGGTTACTGAAGCTTTCTTT
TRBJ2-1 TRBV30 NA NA CAWSVLAGGNEQFF TGTGCCTGGAGTGTACTAGCAGGCGGGAATGAGCAGTTCTTC
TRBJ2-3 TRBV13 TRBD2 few CASSPRLAADTQYF TGTGCCAGCAGCCCTCGACTAGCCGCAGATACGCAGTATTTT
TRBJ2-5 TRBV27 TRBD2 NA CASSFSLAGQETQYF TGTGCCAGCAGTTTCAGTCTAGCGGGTCAAGAGACCCAGTACTTC
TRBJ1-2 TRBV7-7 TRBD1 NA CASSTDPQGVNYGYTF TGTGCCAGCAGCACGGACCCACAGGGGGTGAACTATGGCTACACCTTC
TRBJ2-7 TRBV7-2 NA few CASSSRGRGYEQYF TGTGCCAGCAGCTCTCGGGGCAGGGGCTACGAGCAGTACTTC
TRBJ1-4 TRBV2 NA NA CASSEGAINEKLFF TGTGCCAGCAGTGAGGGGGCGATTAATGAAAAACTGTTTTTT
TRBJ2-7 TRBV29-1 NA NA CSVVGRQSYEQYF TGCAGCGTTGTGGGGAGACAGTCCTACGAGCAGTACTTC
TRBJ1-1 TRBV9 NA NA CASSVAGSGTEAFF TGTGCCAGCAGCGTAGCGGGGTCGGGGACTGAAGCTTTCTTT
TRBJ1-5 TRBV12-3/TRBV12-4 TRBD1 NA CASSGGDRLNQPQHF TGTGCCAGCAGCGGGGGGGACAGGTTAAATCAGCCCCAGCATTTT
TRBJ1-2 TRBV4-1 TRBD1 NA CASSHGTAGYTF TGCGCCAGCAGCCACGGGACAGCTGGTTACACCTTC
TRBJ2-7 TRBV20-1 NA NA CSATRTTTYEQYF TGCAGTGCTACCAGGACTACTACCTACGAGCAGTACTTC
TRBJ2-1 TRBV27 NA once CATRPSYNEQFF TGTGCCACCAGGCCCTCCTACAATGAGCAGTTCTTC
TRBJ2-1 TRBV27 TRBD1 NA CASGQDYNEQFF TGTGCCAGCGGACAGGATTACAATGAGCAGTTCTTC
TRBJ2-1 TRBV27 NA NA CASSYTYYNEQFF TGTGCCAGCAGCTACACCTACTACAATGAGCAGTTCTTC
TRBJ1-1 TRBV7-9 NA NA CASSLEDLPSHF TGTGCCAGCAGCTTAGAGGACCTGCCTTCTCACTTT
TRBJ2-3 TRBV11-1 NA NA CASSSDTQYF TGTGCCAGCAGCTCGGATACGCAGTATTTT
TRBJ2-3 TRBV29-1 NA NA CSGRAESDTQYF TGCAGCGGGAGGGCCGAATCGGATACGCAGTATTTT
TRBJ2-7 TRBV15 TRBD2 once CATSSPRGDEQYF TGTGCCACCAGCAGTCCCCGGGGGGACGAGCAGTACTTC
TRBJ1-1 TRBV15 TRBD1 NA CATSRPQGGNTEAFF TGTGCCACCAGCAGACCCCAGGGGGGGAACACTGAAGCTTTCTTT
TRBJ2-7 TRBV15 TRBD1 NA CATSRSTGKEQYF TGTGCCACCAGCAGATCGACAGGGAAAGAGCAGTACTTC
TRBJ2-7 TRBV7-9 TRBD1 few CASSLSGQGAFNEQYF TGTGCCAGCAGCTTATCCGGCCAGGGGGCGTTCAACGAGCAGTACTTC
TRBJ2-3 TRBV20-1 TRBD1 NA CSAGPGTEATDTQYF TGCAGTGCTGGTCCCGGGACAGAGGCCACAGATACGCAGTATTTT
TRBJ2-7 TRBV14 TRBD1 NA CASSQGVVQGAYEQYF TGTGCCAGCAGCCAAGGGGTCGTCCAGGGGGCCTACGAGCAGTACTTC
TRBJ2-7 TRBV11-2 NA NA CASSLTSVVRPNDKYF TGTGCCAGCAGCTTAACTAGTGTGGTACGCCCGAATGACAAGTACTTC
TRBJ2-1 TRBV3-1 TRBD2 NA CASSLLGLAGYEQFF TGTGCCAGCAGTCTTCTTGGACTAGCGGGATATGAGCAGTTCTTC
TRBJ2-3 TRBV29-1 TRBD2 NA CSGGPSGRSVDTQYF TGCAGCGGGGGCCCTAGCGGGAGGTCGGTAGATACGCAGTATTTT
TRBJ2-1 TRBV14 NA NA CASSPPFELPYNEQFF TGTGCCAGCAGCCCCCCATTTGAACTCCCCTACAATGAGCAGTTCTTC
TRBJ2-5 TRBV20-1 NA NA CSARANSGAHLQETQYF TGCAGTGCTAGAGCCAATTCGGGGGCCCACCTACAAGAGACCCAGTACTTC
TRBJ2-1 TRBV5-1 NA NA CASSLALRTPYNEQFF TGCGCCAGCAGCTTGGCTCTTAGGACACCCTACAATGAGCAGTTCTTC
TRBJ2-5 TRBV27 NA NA CASSLSSGKTQYF TGTGCCAGCAGTTTATCCTCGGGGAAGACCCAGTACTTC
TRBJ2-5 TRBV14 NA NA CASSQPGHIQETQYF TGTGCCAGCAGCCAACCGGGACACATCCAAGAGACCCAGTACTTC
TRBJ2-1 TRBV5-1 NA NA CASSSHLLTHNEQFF TGCGCCAGCAGCTCTCACCTGTTAACCCACAATGAGCAGTTCTTC